This T cell receptor beta chain was sequenced in a study of blood T cell repertoires in acute mononucleosis (dated by TCRdb to the early 2020s). Study-level background: To capture the primary response, acute-phase samples were obtained within 2 weeks of when symptoms began. In the acute phase, YVL-BR-specific cells accounted for a mean of approximately 2% of blood CD8 T cells, and GLC-BM-specific cells for a mean of about 1%. A mean blood EBV load of 3.8 log10 genome copies per million B cells was observed during acute infection, and a mean blood EBV load of around 2.6 was observed at convalescence.

What the study reported, not specific to this receptor: Because only a fraction of each donor's blood was analyzed, sampling error might partly account for the low clonotype overlap between the acute and convalescent samples. In TCR repertoire selection for BRLF1 (YVL-BR), TCRalpha CDR3 motifs had a dominant role, while TCRbeta had a minimal role. Just around 8.3% of the unique acute clonotypes remained in convalescence, but these persisting clonotypes accounted for most of the response, and new, diverse de novo clonotypes seemingly replaced the other acute clonotypes. Only a few donors were included in the cohort, so group averages were based on very few individuals.

The sample holds a few counts of this clone. No clone much larger than this one lies a single base away; base qualities are absent. The germline V gene supplies CDR1 SGHVT and CDR2 SQSDAQ. Trimming leaves V shorter by 6 bases and J shorter by 3 bases, with the junction holding 8 bases beyond the gene matches. There are 14 amino acids in the CDR3, from cysteine to phenylalanine inclusive. Left in the record is the CDR3 DNA by itself, 42 bases read in frame from the first base. What this sample's time point label stands for: acute infectious mononucleosis, at clinical presentation within 2 weeks of symptom onset (visit 1). CD8 T cell responses to two immunodominant EBV epitopes, BRLF1 109 (YVL-BR) and BMLF1 280 (GLC-BM), were tracked in the study over primary infection. Primary EBV infection was taken to be indicated by a positive serum heterophile antibody test and EBV viral capsid antigen-specific IgM. Magnetic positive selection (MACS) was first used to enrich total CD8 T cells from PBMCs. A FACSAria III was used to sort live CD3+ CD8+ tetramer+ cells to a purity above 95%. A PE-conjugated tetramer loaded with the BRLF1 109-117 peptide was used to sort the cells. TCR repertoires of EBV epitope-specific CD8 T cells were deep-sequenced directly ex vivo after tetramer sorting, at acute infection and at convalescence. The donors were a few individuals between 18 and 29 years old who had clinical acute infectious mononucleosis along with laboratory evidence of primary EBV infection. Heparinized peripheral blood was drawn at clinical presentation with mononucleosis symptoms and was drawn again about 6 months later. PBMCs were isolated by Ficoll-Paque density gradient centrifugation.

For TCR profiling, total RNA from at least 9,000 sorted tetramer+ CD8 T cells was reverse transcribed into cDNA. PCR with primers that anneal to V and J regions amplified CDR3 regions and added unique molecular identifiers to track templates. Profiling of the TCRalpha and TCRbeta chains was done on the immunoSEQ platform, including the sequencing and error-correction standards of that platform. Concerning the study's data processing: Clonal copy numbers were corrected for sequencing and PCR errors, and CDR3s were defined according to IMGT conventions. Analysis was restricted to productive rearrangements and performed with immunoSEQ Analyzer versions 2.0 and 3.0, while gene-pairing frequencies underwent further processing in Microsoft Excel. V-J pairings were visualized as Circos plots, and CDR3 motifs were found with MEME plus a custom motifSearch program. The OLGA algorithm was used to calculate the probability of generation of TCR sequences. A clonotype seen at both visits was called persistent, a clonotype seen only at the acute visit was called nonpersistent, and a clonotype seen only at convalescence was called de novo. A public TCR was defined as an amino acid clonotype used by more than one donor. As stored in TCRdb, this immuneACCESS dataset retains in-frame rearrangements with V and J assigned. A fraction of the clones does not appear; measured against another copy, unresolved V genes explain less than half of the discrepancy, and the remainder lacks a known reason. The V and J calls and clone size were taken over from that table, and D and trimming were inferred from the DNA. This sample holds more than 2,000 clones; 29% were observed only once. The ten largest clones add up to approximately 43% of the sample.

The chain is made from TRBV7-4 and TRBJ2-7; 7 central nucleotides agree with TRBD1. The material sequenced was EBV YVL epitope tetramer+ CD8+ T cells sorted from PBMCs, taken during acute infectious mononucleosis. The cell subset or site tag for this specimen amounts to: CD8 T cells binding a tetramer with EBV BRLF1 109-117 peptide (YVL-BR). The source is a young woman with infectious mononucleosis caused by EBV. The CDR3 in this case is CASSPWDRVYEQYF. The DNA sequence is given as TGTGCCAGCAGTCCCTGGGACAGAGTCTACGAGCAGTACTTC. Beyond the CDR3, the reference TRBV7-4 and TRBJ2-7 genes provide the residues; the full variable domain reads: GAGVSQSPRYKVAKRGRDVALRCDSISGHVTLYWYRQTLGQGSEVLTYSQSDAQRDKSGRPSGRFSAERPERSVSTLKIQRTEQGDSAVYLCASSPWDRVYEQYFGPGTRLTVT.